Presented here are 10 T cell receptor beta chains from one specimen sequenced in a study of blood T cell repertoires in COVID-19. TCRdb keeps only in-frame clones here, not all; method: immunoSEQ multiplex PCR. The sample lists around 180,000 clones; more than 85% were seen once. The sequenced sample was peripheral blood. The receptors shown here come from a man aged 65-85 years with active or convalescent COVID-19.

CDR3: CASSPSGYQGNEQYF. In nucleotides, the CDR3 is TGTGCCAGCAGTCCAAGCGGATATCAAGGGAACGAGCAGTACTTC. This sequence joins TRBV7-8 and TRBJ2-7, with TRBD2 as a possible D gene (5 bases). There are 15 residues in the CDR3. CDR1 is SGHVS and CDR2 is FQNEAQ in the germline V gene. Trimming removed 6 bases at V and 5 bases at J, with 20 bases between.

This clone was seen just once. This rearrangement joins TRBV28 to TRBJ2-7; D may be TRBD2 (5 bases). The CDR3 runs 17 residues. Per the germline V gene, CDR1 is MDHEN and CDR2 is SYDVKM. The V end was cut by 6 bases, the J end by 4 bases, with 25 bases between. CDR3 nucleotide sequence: TGTGCCAGCAGCACTCGGGGTAGACGGAAGGGTAGGTACGAGCAGTACTTC. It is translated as CASSTRGRRKGRYEQYF.

DNA of the CDR3: TGCAGCGTTTCTTGGACTAGAGGGGAGACCCAGTACTTC. Its translation is CSVSWTRGETQYF. This rearrangement joins TRBV29-1 to TRBJ2-5; 7 nucleotides agree with TRBD2. Trimming removed 5 bases from V and 5 bases from J; junction bases left unmatched: 8. Germline lookup yields CDR1 SQVTM and CDR2 ANQGSEA. CDR3 size: 13 residues.

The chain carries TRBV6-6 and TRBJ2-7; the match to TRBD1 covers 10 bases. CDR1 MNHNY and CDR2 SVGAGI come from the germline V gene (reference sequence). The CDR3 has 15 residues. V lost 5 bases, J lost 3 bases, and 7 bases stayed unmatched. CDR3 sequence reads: CASSTHRDRGYEQYF. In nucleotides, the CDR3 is TGTGCCAGCAGTACACACCGGGACAGGGGCTACGAGCAGTACTTC.

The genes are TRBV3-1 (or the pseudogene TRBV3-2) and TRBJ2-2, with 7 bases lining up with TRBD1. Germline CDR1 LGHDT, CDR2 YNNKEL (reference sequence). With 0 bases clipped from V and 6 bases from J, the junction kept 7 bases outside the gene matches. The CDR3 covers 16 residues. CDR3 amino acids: CASSQDRGQGAGELFF. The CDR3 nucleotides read TGTGCCAGCAGCCAAGATAGGGGGCAGGGGGCCGGGGAGCTGTTTTTT.

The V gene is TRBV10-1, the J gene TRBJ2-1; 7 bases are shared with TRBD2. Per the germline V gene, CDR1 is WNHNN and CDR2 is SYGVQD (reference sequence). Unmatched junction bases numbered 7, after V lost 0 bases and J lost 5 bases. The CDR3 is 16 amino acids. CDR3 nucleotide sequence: TGCGCCAGCAGTGAGTCGACGGCGGGGGACCACAATGAGCAGTTCTTC. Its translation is CASSESTAGDHNEQFF.

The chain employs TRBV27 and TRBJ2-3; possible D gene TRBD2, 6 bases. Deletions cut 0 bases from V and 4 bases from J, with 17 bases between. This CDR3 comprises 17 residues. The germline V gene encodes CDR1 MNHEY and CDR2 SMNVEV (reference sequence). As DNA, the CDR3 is TGTGCCAGCAGTTTATCCCGTAGCGGTGCCCGCGCAGATACGCAGTATTTT. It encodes CASSLSRSGARADTQYF.

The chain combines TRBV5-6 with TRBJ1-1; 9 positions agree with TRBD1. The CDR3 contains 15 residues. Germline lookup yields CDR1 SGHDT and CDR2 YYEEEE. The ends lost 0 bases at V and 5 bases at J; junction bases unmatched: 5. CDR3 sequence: CASSLGRTGVTEAFF. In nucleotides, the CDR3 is TGTGCCAGCAGCTTGGGTCGGACAGGGGTGACTGAAGCTTTCTTT.

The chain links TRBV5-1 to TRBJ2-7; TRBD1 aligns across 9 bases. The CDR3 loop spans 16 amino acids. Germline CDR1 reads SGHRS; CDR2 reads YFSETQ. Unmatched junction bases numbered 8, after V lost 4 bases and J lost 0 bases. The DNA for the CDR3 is TGCGCCAGCAGCAGGGACAGGGCCGAACCCTCCTACGAGCAGTACTTC. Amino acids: CASSRDRAEPSYEQYF.

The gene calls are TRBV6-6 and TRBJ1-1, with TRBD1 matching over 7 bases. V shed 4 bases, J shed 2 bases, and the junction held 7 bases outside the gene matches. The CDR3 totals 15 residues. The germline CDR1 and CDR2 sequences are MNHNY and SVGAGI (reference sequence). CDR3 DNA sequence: TGTGCCAGCAGTTTTACGGGGACAGCCAACACTGAAGCTTTCTTT. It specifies CASSFTGTANTEAFF.